This TCR beta chain was identified in a study of untreated major depressive disorder. Study findings and constraints: TRBV25-01 and TRBV02-01 usage differences were not statistically significant. A comparatively small sample limits the generalizability of these findings.

Enrichment usually gave 90% to 95% pure CD4+ T cells. The CDR3 spans 14 residues. The germline V gene encodes CDR1 SGHRS and CDR2 YFSETQ. Trimming took 2 bases from V and 6 from J; bases not matched to a gene: 6. Points on this clone: Antigen: not known.

Libraries were prepared by immunoSEQ multiplex PCR; TCRdb keeps only in-frame clonotypes and omits some of them. The sample lists 20,000 to 25,000 clones, nearly 90% occurring once. This rearrangement joins TRBV5-1 to TRBJ1-1; TRBD1 matches 8 bases. This receptor was identified in a woman aged 40 to 50 in good health. Source material: CD4+ T cells from PBMCs. CDR3: CASSLQGDKAEAFF. CDR3 bases: TGCGCCAGCAGCTTACAGGGGGACAAGGCTGAAGCTTTCTTT.